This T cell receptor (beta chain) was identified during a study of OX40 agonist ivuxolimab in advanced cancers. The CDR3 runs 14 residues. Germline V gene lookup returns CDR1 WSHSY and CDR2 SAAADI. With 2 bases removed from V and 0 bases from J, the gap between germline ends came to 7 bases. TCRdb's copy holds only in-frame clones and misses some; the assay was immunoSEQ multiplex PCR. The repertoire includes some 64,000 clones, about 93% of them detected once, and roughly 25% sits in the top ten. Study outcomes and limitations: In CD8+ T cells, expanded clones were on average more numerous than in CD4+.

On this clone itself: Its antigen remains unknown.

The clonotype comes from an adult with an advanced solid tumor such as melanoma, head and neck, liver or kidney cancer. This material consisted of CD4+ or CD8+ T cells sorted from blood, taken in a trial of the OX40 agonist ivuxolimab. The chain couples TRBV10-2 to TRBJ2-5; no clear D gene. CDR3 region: CASSEGAYQETQYF. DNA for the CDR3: TGCGCCAGCAGTGAGGGCGCGTACCAAGAGACCCAGTACTTC.